This is a list of T cell receptor beta chains from one sample in a study of blood T cell repertoires in COVID-19. TCRdb's copy holds only in-frame clones and misses some; the assay was immunoSEQ multiplex PCR. The sample consists of around 170,000 clones, 80% of them appearing once. Material: PBMCs or T cells enriched from blood (not recorded which). The source of these receptors is a man aged 55 to 70 who had been exposed to COVID-19. Both conserved end residues are trimmed from each CDR3. The D gene is left open where the match is weak. Clone size is stated in some rows and not others, as once, few, many or a class when expanded.

cdr3_aa	clone_size	v_call	j_call	d_call
ASRRQAGSYEQY	.	TRBV11-3	TRBJ2-7	.
ATSDYAGGGGDTQY	.	TRBV24-1	TRBJ2-3	TRBD2
ASSPRTGGLDLAF	.	TRBV11-2	TRBJ1-1	TRBD1
ASSEGANYGYT	.	TRBV12-3/TRBV12-4	TRBJ1-2	.
ASSRKAGDTEAF	.	TRBV4-3	TRBJ1-1	.
ASSADLGQGASYEQY	.	TRBV25-1	TRBJ2-7	TRBD1
ASSIATGSAF	.	TRBV19	TRBJ1-1	.
ASSYTAREQF	.	TRBV6-5	TRBJ2-1	.
ASSPRDTLNPWGYT	.	TRBV27	TRBJ1-2	.
ASMPSGISYNEQF	.	TRBV6-5	TRBJ2-1	TRBD2
AWIGQANSPLH	.	TRBV30	TRBJ1-6	TRBD1
ASSAGQGQTDTQY	.	TRBV5-1	TRBJ2-3	TRBD1
SVNPQGATEAF	.	TRBV29-1	TRBJ1-1	TRBD1
ASSVAYGGDYEQY	.	TRBV9	TRBJ2-7	.
ASSSGGGRGYEQY	.	TRBV7-2	TRBJ2-7	TRBD2
ASSLDRTRGHRETQY	.	TRBV11-3	TRBJ2-5	.
ASSATSASTQY	.	TRBV9	TRBJ2-5	TRBD2
AHDRGRGYT	.	TRBV30	TRBJ1-2	TRBD1
ASSKGTQETQY	.	TRBV21-1	TRBJ2-5	.
SVEGSTGSGNTIY	.	TRBV29-1	TRBJ1-3	.
ASREIAGGSYNEQF	.	TRBV19	TRBJ2-1	TRBD2
ACRDGGGGSPLH	few	TRBV30	TRBJ1-6	.
AGDRRGGNTEAF	.	TRBV30	TRBJ1-1	.
ASSVGANEKLF	.	TRBV9	TRBJ1-4	.
ATSRPGQGLNQPQH	.	TRBV15	TRBJ1-5	TRBD1
ASSNRPRIGNTIY	once	TRBV11-3	TRBJ1-3	.
ASSRGTGGDEAF	.	TRBV5-1	TRBJ1-1	TRBD1
AISADSLEKLF	.	TRBV10-3	TRBJ1-4	.
ASSQDIGTDTQY	.	TRBV3-1/TRBV3-2	TRBJ2-3	.
ASSLGHRADTQY	.	TRBV5-1	TRBJ2-3	.
ASSFYTSGDTDTQY	.	TRBV7-8	TRBJ2-3	TRBD2
ASSRYYRLSYEQY	.	TRBV3-1/TRBV3-2	TRBJ2-7	.
SVAYEGWNQPQH	.	TRBV29-1	TRBJ1-5	.
AWSVQGQGKGYGYT	.	TRBV30	TRBJ1-2	TRBD1
AWGTGTGNTIY	.	TRBV30	TRBJ1-3	.
ASSESIAGDKRETQY	few	TRBV6-1	TRBJ2-5	TRBD2
ASSPQGADYEQY	.	TRBV9	TRBJ2-7	TRBD1
ASRRTGAALEQY	.	TRBV6-5	TRBJ2-7	TRBD1
ASSLRLAGDYEQY	few	TRBV7-7	TRBJ2-7	TRBD2
ASSQELGKENIQY	.	TRBV4-2	TRBJ2-4	.
ASGPPQGLSGNTIY	.	TRBV2	TRBJ1-3	TRBD1
ATSSGYQETQY	.	TRBV24-1	TRBJ2-5	.
ASSQAAGLEQF	.	TRBV3-1/TRBV3-2	TRBJ2-1	.
AWRAKGAANEKLF	few	TRBV30	TRBJ1-4	TRBD1
ASSPQTGGNEQY	.	TRBV9	TRBJ2-7	TRBD1
ASSTGGTGVYEQY	.	TRBV5-1	TRBJ2-7	TRBD1